This TCR beta chain emerged from a study of shared clonotypes between healthy human individuals. This clone turned up a few times. The study enrolled healthy HIV-negative adults without recent acute infections or vaccinations as donors. Splitting the CD4+ cells yielded a CD45RA+ naive subset and a CD45RA-negative memory subset. Authors' methods: For the immunoSEQ data, sequences were junction-only without quality scores, so filtering differed. Sequencing used immunoSEQ multiplex PCR; TCRdb keeps in-frame clones, though not all of them. From that table come the V and J calls and clone size; the DNA was used to work out D and trimming. The sample contains fewer than 1.4 million clones, approximately 80% of which appear only once. V dropped 6 bases and J dropped 8 bases, with 13 bases sitting between them. Germline CDR1 is MGHDK and CDR2 is SYGVNS. CDR3 size: 12 residues.

Source material: memory CD4+ T cells from PBMCs. Noted subset: CD45RA-negative fraction. The TCR sequence derives from a man between 18 and 29 years old in good health. Some clones in this sample may be carry-over from other donors' samples. This rearrangement joins TRBV25-1 to TRBJ1-1; D is possibly TRBD1 (5 bases). Here the CDR3 DNA reads TGTGCCAGCAGGAGGGGCCGTGGAGAAGCTTTCTTT. This gives the protein CASRRGRGEAFF.